The 14 T cell receptor beta chains reported below all come from one sample, sequenced in a study of cytomegalovirus exposure and HLA in healthy donors. With 60 Vbeta and 13 Jbeta primers, the PCR was carried out. Profiling relied on immunoSEQ multiplex PCR, and the TCRdb table lists in-frame clones only, not all of them. The top ten hold 1.5% to 2.5% of the sample, which has approximately 260,000 clones, 84% seen once. Sequencing was carried out using PBMCs. All receptors come from a middle-aged woman in good health and CMV-seropositive.

V and J are TRBV7-3 and TRBJ1-6, with D tentatively TRBD1 (5 bases). V gave up 5 bases and J gave up 2 bases, with 16 bases separating them. The CDR3 contains 17 residues. From germline, CDR1 is SGHTA and CDR2 FQGTGA. Here the CDR3 DNA reads TGTGCCAGCAGCCCACCTGTGGAGGGGACCTATAATTCACCCCTCCACTTT. Its protein is CASSPPVEGTYNSPLHF.

V is TRBV9 and J is TRBJ2-3; perhaps TRBD2 as D (5 bases). The germline V and J ends were trimmed by 0 bases and 5 bases, with 7 bases remaining between them. The CDR3 is made up of 13 amino acids. Germline CDR1 and CDR2: SGDLS and YYNGEE. The CDR3 DNA reads TGTGCCAGCAGCGTAGTGGGGAGAGATACGCAGTATTTT. Amino acid sequence: CASSVVGRDTQYF. Full variable domain (missing parts from reference TRBV9 and TRBJ2-3): DSGVTQTPKHLITATGQRVTLRCSPRSGDLSVYWYQQSLDQGLQFLIQYYNGEERAKGNILERFSAQQFPDLHSELNLSSLELGDSALYFCASSVVGRDTQYFGPGTRLTVL.

For this clone: Other DNA variants within this sample encode the same CDR3. The V and J genes are TRBV19 and TRBJ1-1; no reliable D call. V dropped 1 base and J dropped 3 bases, with 9 bases sitting between them. CDR1 and CDR2 from the germline V gene are LNHDA and SQIVND (reference sequence). The CDR3 runs to 14 residues. Here the CDR3 DNA reads TGTGCCAGTAGTATAGTGACCGGGGACACTGAAGCTTTCTTT. Protein sequence: CASSIVTGDTEAFF.

The J gene is TRBJ2-7, the V gene TRBV27, with D possibly TRBD1 on 8 matching bases. V lost 6 bases, J lost 2 bases, and 23 bases lay in between. The CDR3 totals 17 residues. Per the germline V gene, CDR1 is MNHEY and CDR2 is SMNVEV (reference sequence). The CDR3 region has the DNA TGTGCCAGCAGCCCAGACAGGGGCGGGAGTCTCCCCTACGAGCAGTACTTC. Its translation is CASSPDRGGSLPYEQYF.

CDR3 DNA sequence: TGTGCCAGCAGCTTAGGACTAGCGGTCTACGAGCAGTACTTC. It translates to CASSLGLAVYEQYF. The chain uses TRBV11-3 and TRBJ2-7; the match to TRBD2 covers 9 bases. Per the germline V gene, CDR1 is SGHNT and CDR2 is YENEEA. The CDR3 length is 14 residues. The junction had 1 base not matched to a gene; V was cut back by 1 base and J by 3 bases.

V gene TRBV4-3 combines with J gene TRBJ2-1, with D possibly TRBD2 on 5 matching bases. Germline CDR1 reads LGHNA; CDR2 reads YSLEER. Trimming shortened V by 0 bases and J by 9 bases, and 15 bases separated the two germline ends. This CDR3 is built from 15 residues. In nucleotides, the CDR3 is TGCGCCAGCAGCCAAGAGGCGGGTCTAATGGGTGAGCAGTTCTTC. It specifies CASSQEAGLMGEQFF.

The chain uses TRBV6-5 and TRBJ2-7, with 8 bases lining up with TRBD1. Per germline, CDR1 MNHEY and CDR2 SVGAGI. The CDR3 extends over 15 amino acids. The V and J ends lost 2 bases and 4 bases, in that order; junction bases with no gene match: 7. CDR3 sequence (DNA): TGTGCCAGCAGTTACAAACAGGGGGTAGGGTACGAGCAGTACTTC. Its protein product is CASSYKQGVGYEQYF.

A single count supports this clone. The genes are TRBV6-5 and TRBJ2-5, with D tentatively TRBD2 (6 bases). The V end was cut by 6 bases, the J end by 7 bases, with 18 bases between. This CDR3 has 14 amino acids. Per germline, CDR1 MNHEY and CDR2 SVGAGI. CDR3 nucleotide sequence: TGTGCCAGCAGGATATTGACTAGTATCGGGACCCAGTACTTC. It is translated as CASRILTSIGTQYF.

This chain connects TRBV30 to TRBJ1-4; D might be TRBD1 (6 bases). Looked up from germline, CDR1 is GTSNPN and CDR2 is SVGIG (reference sequence). The CDR3 covers 14 residues. The germline V and J ends were trimmed by 3 bases and 3 bases, with 11 bases remaining between them. CDR3 loop: CAWSRGAANEKLFF. In DNA, the CDR3 is TGTGCCTGGAGCCGGGGGGCGGCTAATGAAAAACTGTTTTTT.

The chain is built from TRBV29-1 and TRBJ2-6; D may be TRBD2 (6 bases). Looked up from germline, CDR1 is SQVTM and CDR2 is ANQGSEA. This CDR3 is 17 amino acids long. V lost 2 bases and J lost 1, with 15 bases in between. The CDR3 is CSVESGVLPSGANVLTF. In nucleotides, the CDR3 is TGCAGCGTTGAATCGGGGGTCCTCCCTTCTGGGGCCAACGTCCTGACTTTC.

This clone has only a few counts. This chain joins TRBV9 and TRBJ2-1, with 10 bases lining up with TRBD2. This CDR3 has 17 amino acids. V trimming: 0 bases; J trimming: 7 bases; junction bases outside the gene matches: 10. CDR1 and CDR2 (germline): SGDLS, YYNGEE. In DNA, the CDR3 is TGTGCCAGCAGCGTAGGGACTAGCGGACTCATGGGAAATGAGCAGTTCTTC. Its translation: CASSVGTSGLMGNEQFF.

The chain uses TRBV6-6 and TRBJ1-1; D uncertain. The CDR3 runs to 14 residues. Trimming shortened V by 5 bases and J by 1 base, and 11 bases separated the two germline ends. CDR1 and CDR2 from the germline V gene are MNHNY and SVGAGI (reference sequence). CDR3 sequence (DNA): TGTGCCAGCAGTAACGCTGAGGGGAACACTGAAGCTTTCTTT. Translation gives CASSNAEGNTEAFF.

The V gene is TRBV7-8, the J gene TRBJ1-1; TRBD1 agrees at 10 bases. J was trimmed by 10 bases and V by 5 bases; bases with no gene match: 13. This CDR3 region has 15 residues. The germline V gene has CDR1 SGHVS and CDR2 FQNEAQ. The DNA of the CDR3 is TGTGCCAGCAGCCCTAGGAGGGACAGGGGATTTTTAGCTTTCTTT. Its protein product is CASSPRRDRGFLAFF.

Points on this clone: Other nucleotide sequences from this sample produce the same CDR3. V and J are TRBV30 and TRBJ2-2; possibly TRBD2 for D (6 bases). The CDR3 loop spans 14 amino acids. Trimming took off 5 bases at V and 1 base at J, with 11 bases between the two ends. CDR1 GTSNPN and CDR2 SVGIG come from the germline V gene (reference sequence). CDR3 sequence (DNA): TGTGCCTGGTCGGAGGGCAGGAACACCGGGGAGCTGTTTTTT. Residues: CAWSEGRNTGELFF. The full variable domain, rest sourced from reference TRBV30 and TRBJ2-2, is SQTIHQWPATLVQPVGSPLSLECTVEGTSNPNLYWYRQAAGRGLQLLFYSVGIGQISSEVPQNLSASRPQDRQFILSSKKLLLSDSGFYLCAWSEGRNTGELFFGEGSRLTVL.